A single sample gave rise to the 19 T cell receptor beta chains below, sequenced in a study of identical twins. TCRdb recomputed calls from the 5' RACE reads with MiXCR, one row per CDR3 protein. The sample has about 250,000 distinct CDR3 sequences, approximately 7.3% seen once. These data are also associated with another study on yellow fever vaccine responses in identical twins.

The source material was CD8+ T cells sorted from blood. The source is a woman aged 18 to 35 in good health.

This clonotype was counted ten times or more. This rearrangement joins TRBV29-1 to TRBJ2-3, with D maybe TRBD1 (5 bases). This CDR3 contains 13 residues. V gave up 3 bases and J gave up 4 bases, with 11 bases separating them. Germline-derived CDR1 and CDR2 are SQVTM and ANQGSEA. This chain's CDR3 is CSVDSGPADTQYF. Written as DNA, the CDR3 is TGCAGCGTTGACTCAGGGCCCGCAGATACGCAGTATTTT.

A few counts support this clonotype. The J gene is TRBJ2-7, the V gene TRBV27; 10 bases fit TRBD2. V shed 5 bases and J 5 bases; nucleotides not matched to a gene: 9. This CDR3 region has 15 residues. Germline V gene sequence: CDR1 MNHEY, CDR2 SMNVEV (reference sequence). The CDR3 loop reads CASSDNSGRRNEQYF. The CDR3, as DNA: TGTGCCAGCAGTGACAATAGCGGGAGGAGGAACGAGCAGTACTTC.

V and J are TRBV20-1 and TRBJ2-1; the D gene is possibly TRBD2 (6 bases). CDR3 length: 16 amino acids. From germline, CDR1 is DFQATT and CDR2 SNEGSKA (reference sequence). V dropped 3 bases and J dropped 4 bases, with 19 bases sitting between them. For the CDR3, the DNA is TGCAGTGCTAGTCTGGTCTGGGCGGGGAAATACAATGAGCAGTTCTTC. Translated: CSASLVWAGKYNEQFF.

This clonotype was recorded many times. The chain uses TRBV4-1 and TRBJ1-4; no reliable D call. CDR3 length: 15 amino acids. Trimming pared 0 bases from V and 6 bases from J, leaving 11 bases between. Germline V CDR1 and CDR2: MGHRA, YSYEKL. As DNA, the CDR3 is TGCGCCAGCAGCCAAGATATGTCAATGGATGAAAAACTGTTTTTT. Its protein is CASSQDMSMDEKLFF.

The chain employs TRBV9 and TRBJ2-7; D is uncertain. This CDR3 contains 13 residues. Germline loops: CDR1 SGDLS, CDR2 YYNGEE. The germline V and J ends were trimmed by 0 bases and 3 bases, with 7 bases remaining between them. This CDR3 is CASSVGDGYEQYF. DNA of the CDR3: TGTGCCAGCAGCGTAGGCGACGGCTACGAGCAGTACTTC.

The J gene is TRBJ2-1, the V gene TRBV20-1; 9 nucleotides match TRBD2. Trimming removed 6 bases from V and 5 bases from J; junction bases left unmatched: 11. CDR3 length: 15 residues. The V gene's germline CDR1 is DFQATT and CDR2 SNEGSKA (reference sequence). For the CDR3, the DNA is TGCAGTGCCAGCCCCCGACTAGCGGCAGACAATGAGCAGTTCTTC. Translated: CSASPRLAADNEQFF.

The gene calls are TRBV7-9 and TRBJ2-7; D is ambiguous. The V gene lost 1 base and the J gene lost 0 bases, with 7 bases spanning the gap. Germline CDR1 and CDR2: SEHNR and FQNEAQ (reference sequence). The CDR3 extends over 14 amino acids. For the CDR3, the DNA is TGTGCCAGCAGCTTAGTGCCGGACTCCTACGAGCAGTACGTC. Translation: CASSLVPDSYEQYV.

This clonotype was found many times. The chain uses TRBV7-6 and TRBJ2-1, with 8 bases matching TRBD2. J gave up 6 bases and V 2 bases, and 9 bases lay outside the gene matches. Germline CDR1 reads SGHVS; CDR2 reads FNYEAQ. This CDR3 has 16 amino acids. The CDR3, as DNA: TGTGCCAGCAGCTTAACGACACGGGGGGGCCTCAATGAGCAGTTCTTC. Its translation is CASSLTTRGGLNEQFF.

This clonotype was found a few times. The chain has TRBV13 and TRBJ2-1; 8 nucleotides align to TRBD1. Per germline, CDR1 PRHDT and CDR2 FYEKMQ (reference sequence). This CDR3 region has 16 residues. V lost 6 bases and J lost 0; bases outside the gene matches: 7. The CDR3 here is CASRDRERRSYNEQFF. The DNA for the CDR3 is TGTGCCAGCAGGGACAGGGAAAGGCGCTCCTACAATGAGCAGTTCTTC.

This clonotype was detected many times. The gene calls are TRBV6-6 and TRBJ1-1, with TRBD1 identical over 8 bases. CDR1 is MNHNY, CDR2 SVGAGI, per germline (reference sequence). The CDR3 covers 13 residues. Trimming cost V 7 bases and J 0 bases; bases outside gene matches: 1. The CDR3 DNA follows: TGTGCCAGCACGGGACAGGTGAACACTGAAGCTTTCTTT. Translation gives CASTGQVNTEAFF.

This clonotype was observed many times. The chain joins TRBV12-3 or TRBV12-4 to TRBJ1-5; TRBD1 might be the D (6 bases). The length of the CDR3 is 14 residues. V lost 5 bases and J 5 bases, leaving 13 bases between the germline ends. The CDR3 bases are TGTGCCAGCAGTCCCCGGGACATAGATCAGCCCCAGCATTTT. Protein sequence: CASSPRDIDQPQHF.

This clonotype was observed a handful of times. This chain uses TRBV6-1 with TRBJ2-3, with 8 bases aligning to TRBD2. The V gene's germline CDR1 is MNHNS and CDR2 SASEGT. V was clipped by 5 bases and J by 5 bases; unmatched bases: 6. The CDR3 covers 14 residues. The chain's CDR3 is CASSPAGEVDTQYF. The CDR3 coding sequence is TGTGCCAGCAGTCCAGCGGGAGAAGTAGATACGCAGTATTTT.

At least ten counts were recorded for this clonotype. CDR3 bases: TGCAGTGGGTGGAGTACTAACTATGGCTACACCTTC. Its translation: CSGWSTNYGYTF. The genes are TRBV20-1 and TRBJ1-2; the D is unclear. CDR1 is DFQATT and CDR2 is SNEGSKA in the germline V gene (reference sequence). The CDR3 runs to 12 residues. V dropped 7 bases and J dropped 0 bases, with 9 bases sitting between them.

There are many counts of this clonotype. The chain couples TRBV12-3 or TRBV12-4 to TRBJ1-4, with 7 positions matching TRBD1. The ends lost 3 bases at V and 7 bases at J; junction bases unmatched: 11. The CDR3 contains 16 residues. The CDR3: CASSLRGRGPVEKLFF. CDR3 bases: TGTGCCAGCAGTTTGAGGGGGCGCGGGCCTGTTGAAAAACTGTTTTTT.

In this sample, this clonotype turned up a few times. V gene TRBV27 combines with J gene TRBJ2-1; TRBD2 agrees at 9 bases. Germline V CDR1 and CDR2: MNHEY, SMNVEV (reference sequence). The CDR3 is made up of 15 amino acids. V lost 3 bases to trimming and J lost 4 bases; unmatched junction nucleotides: 4. CDR3 amino acids: CASSFLSGSYNEQFF. CDR3 coding DNA: TGTGCCAGCAGTTTCCTTAGCGGGAGTTACAATGAGCAGTTCTTC.

In its sample, this clonotype was seen a few times. The chain has TRBV27 and TRBJ1-2, with D perhaps matching TRBD1 (6 bases). CDR1 MNHEY and CDR2 SMNVEV come from the germline V gene (reference sequence). The V and J ends lost 6 bases and 2 bases respectively, with 13 bases between them. The CDR3 has 14 amino acids. Written as DNA, the CDR3 is TGTGCCAGCAGGATGGACAGCCGCAACTATGGCTACACCTTC. Residues: CASRMDSRNYGYTF.

This clonotype was observed many times. This chain links TRBV12-3 or TRBV12-4 with TRBJ1-1; D possibly corresponds to TRBD1 (5 bases). Trimming took 3 bases from V and 3 from J, leaving 11 bases between them. This CDR3 is 14 amino acids long. The chain's CDR3 is CASSLAGGDTEAFF. The CDR3 DNA follows: TGTGCCAGCAGTTTGGCAGGAGGGGACACTGAAGCTTTCTTT.

This clonotype was recorded a few times. The chain has TRBV6-2 or TRBV6-3 and TRBJ2-1; 8 positions agree with TRBD1. CDR3 length equals 15 residues. Germline CDR1 MNHEY, CDR2 SVGEGT. With 0 bases clipped from V and 4 bases from J, the junction kept 2 bases outside the gene matches. CDR3 in amino acids: CASSYSGQGYNEQFF. CDR3 nucleotides: TGTGCCAGCAGTTACTCCGGACAGGGTTACAATGAGCAGTTCTTC.

There are many counts of this clonotype. As DNA, the CDR3 is TGCGCCAGCAGCCAAGCTAGCGGGGGAACTTACGAGCAGTACTTC. It is translated as CASSQASGGTYEQYF. The chain recombines TRBV4-1 with TRBJ2-7, with TRBD2 matching over 10 bases. The CDR3 length is 15 residues. Germline V gene sequence: CDR1 MGHRA, CDR2 YSYEKL. The V segment lost 1 base and the J segment 4 bases; nucleotides outside the gene matches: 4.